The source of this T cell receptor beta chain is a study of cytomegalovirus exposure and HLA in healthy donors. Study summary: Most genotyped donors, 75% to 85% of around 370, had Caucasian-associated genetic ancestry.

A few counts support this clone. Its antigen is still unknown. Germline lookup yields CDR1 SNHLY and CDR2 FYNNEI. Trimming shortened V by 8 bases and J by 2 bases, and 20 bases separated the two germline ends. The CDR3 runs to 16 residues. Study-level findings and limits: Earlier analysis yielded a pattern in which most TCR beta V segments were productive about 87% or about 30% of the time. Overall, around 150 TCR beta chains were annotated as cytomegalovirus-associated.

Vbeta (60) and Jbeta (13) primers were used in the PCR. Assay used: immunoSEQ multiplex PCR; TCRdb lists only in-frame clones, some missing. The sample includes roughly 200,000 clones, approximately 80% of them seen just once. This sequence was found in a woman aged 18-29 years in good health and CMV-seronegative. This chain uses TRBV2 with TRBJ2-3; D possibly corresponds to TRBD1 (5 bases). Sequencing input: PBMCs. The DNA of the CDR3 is TGTGCCAGCCACCAGGGCCAGGGCCAACTCACAGATACGCAGTATTTT. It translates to CASHQGQGQLTDTQYF.